This T cell receptor beta chain is from a study of patients and donors after allogeneic stem cell transplantation. TCRdb re-called the RT-PCR reads with MiXCR, one entry per CDR3 protein. The table lists about 960,000 distinct CDR3 sequences, approximately 19% of them singletons. V was shortened by 4 bases and J by 9 bases, with 18 bases between the two germline ends. CDR3 length equals 14 residues. The clonotype was recovered from a human donor who was either an allogeneic HSCT recipient or a stem cell or donor lymphocyte infusion donor (not recorded which). It is not recorded whose cells these are; they may come from a transplant donor. This chain joins TRBV12-3 or TRBV12-4 and TRBJ1-1, with D uncertain. The sample was blood, either unsorted or a sorted T cell fraction (not recorded which). The CDR3, as DNA: TGTGCCAGCAGTTGGCCGGGTCCACGCGACCAAGCTTTCTTT. It encodes CASSWPGPRDQAFF.